This T cell receptor (beta chain) was captured in a study of T cell responses to AZD1222 COVID-19 vaccine. General study points: Clonal diversity was possibly underestimated, and the donors were mostly white British, with more females. At baseline, seropositivity was found in only six or seven AZD1222 recipients.

Of note for this clone: What it binds is not known.

Sequencing was performed with immunoSEQ multiplex PCR; in TCRdb, only in-frame clones are kept and a portion is missing. The data show about 120,000 clones, around 92% seen once. Germline CDR1 reads MNHEY; CDR2 reads SVGAGI. Trimming removed 8 bases at V and 3 bases at J, with 7 bases between. The CDR3 loop spans 11 amino acids. The chain combines TRBV6-5 with TRBJ2-5; D is undetermined. The origin of this receptor is an adult who received the AZD1222 COVID-19 vaccine. This material consisted of peripheral blood, taken 28 days after the second AZD1222 dose. This CDR3 reads CASVAEETQYF. The DNA of the CDR3 is TGTGCCAGCGTAGCAGAAGAGACCCAGTACTTC.